Presented here are 4 T cell receptor beta chains from one specimen sequenced in a study of blood T cell repertoires in COVID-19. TCRdb keeps only in-frame clones here, not all; method: immunoSEQ multiplex PCR. The sample includes about 190,000 clones, around 79% seen only once; the top ten take roughly 13%. Specimen: peripheral blood. All receptors derive from a middle-aged man who had recovered from COVID-19.

The chain employs TRBV18 and TRBJ1-1; 7 nucleotides align to TRBD1. Per the germline V gene, CDR1 is KGHSH and CDR2 is LQKENI. Germline trimming cut 1 base from V and 6 bases from J; bases unmatched to any gene: 5. The CDR3 totals 14 residues. CDR3 nucleotides: TGTGCCAGCTCACCACGCCACAGGGGTTCTGAAGCTTTCTTT. Translated: CASSPRHRGSEAFF.

The chain employs TRBV7-2 and TRBJ2-1; no reliable D call. CDR1 and CDR2 from the germline V gene are SGHTA and FQGNSA. The CDR3 is made up of 13 amino acids. Deletions cut 5 bases from V and 4 bases from J, with 9 bases between. The CDR3 bases are TGTGCCAGCAGCCCCTCGAGGTACAATGAGCAGTTCTTC. This codes for CASSPSRYNEQFF. Drawing the rest from reference TRBV7-2 and TRBJ2-1, the complete variable domain is GAGVSQSPSNKVTEKGKDVELRCDPISGHTALYWYRQSLGQGLEFLIYFQGNSAPDKSGLPSDRFSAERTGGSVSTLTIQRTQQEDSAVYLCASSPSRYNEQFFGPGTRLTVL.

In this sample, this clone turned up a few times. The chain carries TRBV27 and TRBJ2-7; 13 nucleotides match TRBD2. The CDR3 totals 15 residues. The V segment lost 0 bases and the J segment 10 bases; nucleotides outside the gene matches: 6. Germline lookup yields CDR1 MNHEY and CDR2 SMNVEV (reference sequence). The CDR3 nucleotides read TGTGCCAGCAGTTTATCATACGGGACTAGCGGGACACAGTACTTC. It yields the protein CASSLSYGTSGTQYF.

This chain links TRBV3-1 (or the pseudogene TRBV3-2) with TRBJ2-7, with a tentative D call TRBD1 (6 bases). V lost 7 bases and J lost 9, with 25 bases in between. Per the germline V gene, CDR1 is LGHDT and CDR2 is YNNKEL (reference sequence). The CDR3 contains 15 residues. CDR3 nucleotides: TGTGCCAGCAACAATACAACAGGGCCCACCCGGACGCAGTACTTC. This gives the protein CASNNTTGPTRTQYF.